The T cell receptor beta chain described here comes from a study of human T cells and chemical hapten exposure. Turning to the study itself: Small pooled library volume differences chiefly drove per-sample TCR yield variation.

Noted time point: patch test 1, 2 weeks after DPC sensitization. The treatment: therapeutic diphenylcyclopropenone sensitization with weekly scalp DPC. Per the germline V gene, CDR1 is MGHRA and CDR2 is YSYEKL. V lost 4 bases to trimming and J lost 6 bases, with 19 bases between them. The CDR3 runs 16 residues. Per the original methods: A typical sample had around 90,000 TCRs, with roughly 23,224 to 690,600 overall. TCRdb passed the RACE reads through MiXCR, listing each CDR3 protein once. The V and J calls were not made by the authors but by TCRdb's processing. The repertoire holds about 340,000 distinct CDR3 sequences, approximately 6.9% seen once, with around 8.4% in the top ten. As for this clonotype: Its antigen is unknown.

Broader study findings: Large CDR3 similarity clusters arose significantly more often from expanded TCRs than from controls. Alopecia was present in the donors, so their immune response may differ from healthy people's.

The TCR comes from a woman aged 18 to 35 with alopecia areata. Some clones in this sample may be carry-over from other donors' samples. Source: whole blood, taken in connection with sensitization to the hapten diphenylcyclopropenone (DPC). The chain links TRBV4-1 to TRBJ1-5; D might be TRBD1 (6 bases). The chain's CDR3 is CASSPQGTGGGQPQHF. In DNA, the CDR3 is TGCGCCAGCAGCCCCCAAGGTACCGGGGGCGGTCAGCCCCAGCATTTT.